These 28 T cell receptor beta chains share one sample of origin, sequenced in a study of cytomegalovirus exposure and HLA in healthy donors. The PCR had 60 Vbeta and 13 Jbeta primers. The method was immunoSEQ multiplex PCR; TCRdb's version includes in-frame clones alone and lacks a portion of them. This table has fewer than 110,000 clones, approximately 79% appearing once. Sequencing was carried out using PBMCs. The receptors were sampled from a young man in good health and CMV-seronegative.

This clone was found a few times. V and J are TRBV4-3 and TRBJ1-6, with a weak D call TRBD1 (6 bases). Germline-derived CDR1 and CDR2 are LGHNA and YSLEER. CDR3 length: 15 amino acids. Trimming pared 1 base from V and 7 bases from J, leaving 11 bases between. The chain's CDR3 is CASSQAGTPNSPLHF. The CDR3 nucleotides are TGCGCCAGCAGCCAAGCTGGGACACCGAATTCACCCCTCCACTTT.

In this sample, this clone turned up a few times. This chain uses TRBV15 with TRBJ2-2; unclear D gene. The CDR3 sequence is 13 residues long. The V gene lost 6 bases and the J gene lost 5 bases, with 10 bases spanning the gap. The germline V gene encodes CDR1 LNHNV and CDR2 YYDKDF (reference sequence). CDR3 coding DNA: TGTGCCACCAGTTTAAGCGAAACCGGGGAGCTGTTTTTT. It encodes CATSLSETGELFF. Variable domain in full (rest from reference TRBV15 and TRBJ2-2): DAMVIQNPRYQVTQFGKPVTLSCSQTLNHNVMYWYQQKSSQAPKLLFHYYDKDFNNEADTPDNFQSRRPNTSFCFLDIRSPGLGDTAMYLCATSLSETGELFFGEGSRLTVL.

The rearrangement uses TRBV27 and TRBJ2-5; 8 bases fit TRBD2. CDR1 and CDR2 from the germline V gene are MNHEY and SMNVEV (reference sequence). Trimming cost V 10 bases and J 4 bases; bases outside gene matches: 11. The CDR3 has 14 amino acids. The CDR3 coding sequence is TGTGCCACCTCACTAGCGGCGGGGGTAGAGACCCAGTACTTC. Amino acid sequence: CATSLAAGVETQYF.

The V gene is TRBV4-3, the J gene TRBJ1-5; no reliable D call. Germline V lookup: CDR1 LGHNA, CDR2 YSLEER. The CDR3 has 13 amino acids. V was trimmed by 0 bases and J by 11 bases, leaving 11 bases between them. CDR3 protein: CASSQDSGRAQHF. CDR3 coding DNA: TGCGCCAGCAGCCAAGATTCGGGGAGGGCCCAGCATTTT.

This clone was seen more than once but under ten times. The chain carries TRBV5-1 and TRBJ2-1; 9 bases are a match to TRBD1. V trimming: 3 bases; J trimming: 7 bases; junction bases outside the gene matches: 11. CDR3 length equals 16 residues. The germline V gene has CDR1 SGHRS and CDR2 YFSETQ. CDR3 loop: CASSYTQGANTNEQFF. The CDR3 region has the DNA TGCGCCAGCAGCTACACACAGGGGGCAAACACAAATGAGCAGTTCTTC. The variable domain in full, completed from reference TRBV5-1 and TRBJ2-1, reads KAGVTQTPRYLIKTRGQQVTLSCSPISGHRSVSWYQQTPGQGLQFLFEYFSETQRNKGNFPGRFSGRQFSNSRSEMNVSTLELGDSALYLCASSYTQGANTNEQFFGPGTRLTVL.

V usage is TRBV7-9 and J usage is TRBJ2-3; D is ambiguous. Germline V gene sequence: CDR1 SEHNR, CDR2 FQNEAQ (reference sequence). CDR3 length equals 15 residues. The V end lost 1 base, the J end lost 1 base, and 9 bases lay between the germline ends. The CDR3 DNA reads TGTGCCAGCAGCTTAGGCCCGGTCGGCACAGATACGCAGTATTTT. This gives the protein CASSLGPVGTDTQYF.

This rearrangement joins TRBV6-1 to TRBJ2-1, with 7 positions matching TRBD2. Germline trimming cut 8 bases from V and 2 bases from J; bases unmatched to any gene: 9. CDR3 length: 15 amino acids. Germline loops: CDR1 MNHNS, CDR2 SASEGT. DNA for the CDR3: TGTGCCAGCGGGGTTGGGGGGGTACCCTACAATGAGCAGTTCTTC. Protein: CASGVGGVPYNEQFF.

CDR3 DNA: TGCGCCAGCAGCTTGGTGGGGGGGCTACCCCCCTCTGGGGCCAACGTCCTGACTTTC. This gives the protein CASSLVGGLPPSGANVLTF. V and J are TRBV5-1 and TRBJ2-6; a weak D match, TRBD2 (7 bases). CDR3 length equals 19 residues. Germline CDR1 and CDR2: SGHRS and YFSETQ. The germline V and J ends were trimmed by 0 bases and 0 bases, with 16 bases remaining between them.

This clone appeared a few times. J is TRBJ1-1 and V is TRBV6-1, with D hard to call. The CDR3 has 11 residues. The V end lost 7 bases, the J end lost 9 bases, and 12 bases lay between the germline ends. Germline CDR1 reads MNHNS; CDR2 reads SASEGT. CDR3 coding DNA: TGTGCCAGCACCTCGACACCTAAAGCTTTCTTT. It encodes CASTSTPKAFF.

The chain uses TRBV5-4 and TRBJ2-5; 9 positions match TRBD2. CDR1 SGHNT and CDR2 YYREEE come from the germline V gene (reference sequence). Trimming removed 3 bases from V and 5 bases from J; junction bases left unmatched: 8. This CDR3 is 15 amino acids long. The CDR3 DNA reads TGTGCCAGCAGCTCGACGAGAGCGGGGGGTGAGACCCAGTACTTC. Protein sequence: CASSSTRAGGETQYF.

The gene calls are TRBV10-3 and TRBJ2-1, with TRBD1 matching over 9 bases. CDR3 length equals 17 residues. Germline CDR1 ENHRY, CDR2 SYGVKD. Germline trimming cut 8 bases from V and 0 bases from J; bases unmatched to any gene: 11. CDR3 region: CAIAGTGSTSSYNEQFF. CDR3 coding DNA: TGTGCCATCGCCGGGACAGGGTCTACGAGCTCCTACAATGAGCAGTTCTTC.

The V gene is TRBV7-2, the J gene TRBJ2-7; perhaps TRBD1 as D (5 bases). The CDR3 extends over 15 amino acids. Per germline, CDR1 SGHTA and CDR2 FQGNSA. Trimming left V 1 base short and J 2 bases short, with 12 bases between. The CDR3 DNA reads TGTGCCAGCAGCTTAGATCAGGGAATCACCTACGAGCAGTACTTC. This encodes CASSLDQGITYEQYF.

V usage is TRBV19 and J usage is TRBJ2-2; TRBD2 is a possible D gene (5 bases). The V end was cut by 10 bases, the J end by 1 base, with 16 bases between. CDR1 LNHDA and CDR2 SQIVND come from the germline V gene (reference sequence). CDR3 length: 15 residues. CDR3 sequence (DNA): TGTGCCATCTCCCCCTCGGGGTTGAACACCGGGGAGCTGTTTTTT. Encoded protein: CAISPSGLNTGELFF.

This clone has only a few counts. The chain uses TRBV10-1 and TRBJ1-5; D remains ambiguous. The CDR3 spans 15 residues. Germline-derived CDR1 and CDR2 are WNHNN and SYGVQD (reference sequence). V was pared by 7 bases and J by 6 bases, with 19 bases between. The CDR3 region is CASTPRERVGQPQHF. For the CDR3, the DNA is TGCGCCAGCACCCCGAGAGAGAGGGTGGGTCAGCCCCAGCATTTT.

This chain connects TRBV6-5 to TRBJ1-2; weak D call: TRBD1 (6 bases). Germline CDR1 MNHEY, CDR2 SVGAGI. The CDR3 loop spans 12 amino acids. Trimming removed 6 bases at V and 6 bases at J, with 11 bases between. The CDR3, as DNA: TGTGCCAGCAGCAGGGGCGCAAATGGCTACACCTTC. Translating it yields CASSRGANGYTF.

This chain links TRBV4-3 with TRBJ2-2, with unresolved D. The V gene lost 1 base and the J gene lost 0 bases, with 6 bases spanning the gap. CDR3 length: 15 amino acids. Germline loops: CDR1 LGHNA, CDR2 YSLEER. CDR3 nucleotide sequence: TGCGCCAGCAGCCAAGCGCCAGCGAACACCGGGGAGCTGTTTTTT. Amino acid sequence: CASSQAPANTGELFF.

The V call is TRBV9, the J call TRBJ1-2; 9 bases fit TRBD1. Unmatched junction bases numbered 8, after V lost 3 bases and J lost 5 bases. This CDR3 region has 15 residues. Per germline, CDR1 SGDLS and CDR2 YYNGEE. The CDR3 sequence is CASSDGQGNVYGYTF. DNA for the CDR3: TGTGCCAGCAGCGACGGACAGGGGAATGTGTATGGCTACACCTTC.

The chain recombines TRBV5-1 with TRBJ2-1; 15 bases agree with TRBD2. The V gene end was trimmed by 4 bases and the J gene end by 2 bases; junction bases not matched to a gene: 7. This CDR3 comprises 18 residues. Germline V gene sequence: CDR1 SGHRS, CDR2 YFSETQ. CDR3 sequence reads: CASSPGLAGGRPYNEQFF. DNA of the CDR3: TGCGCCAGCAGCCCAGGACTAGCGGGGGGGCGACCCTACAATGAGCAGTTCTTC.

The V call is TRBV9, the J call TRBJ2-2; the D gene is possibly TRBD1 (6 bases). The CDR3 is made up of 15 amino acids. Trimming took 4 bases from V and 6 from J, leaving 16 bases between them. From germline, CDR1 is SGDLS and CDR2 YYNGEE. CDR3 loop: CASSTLQGTAGELFF. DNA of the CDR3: TGTGCCAGCAGCACTCTACAGGGAACCGCCGGGGAGCTGTTTTTT.

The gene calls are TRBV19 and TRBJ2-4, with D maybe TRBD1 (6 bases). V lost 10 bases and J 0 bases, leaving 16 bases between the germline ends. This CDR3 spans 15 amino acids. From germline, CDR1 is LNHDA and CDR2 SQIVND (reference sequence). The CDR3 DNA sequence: TGTGCCACCTCGGACAGAATTATAGCCAAAAACATTCAGTACTTC. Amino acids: CATSDRIIAKNIQYF.

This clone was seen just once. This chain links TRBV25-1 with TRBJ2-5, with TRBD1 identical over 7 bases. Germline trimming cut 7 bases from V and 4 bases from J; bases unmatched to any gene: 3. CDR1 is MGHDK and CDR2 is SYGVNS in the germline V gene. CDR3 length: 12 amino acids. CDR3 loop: CASNPGGETQYF. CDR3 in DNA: TGTGCCAGCAACCCAGGGGGAGAGACCCAGTACTTC.

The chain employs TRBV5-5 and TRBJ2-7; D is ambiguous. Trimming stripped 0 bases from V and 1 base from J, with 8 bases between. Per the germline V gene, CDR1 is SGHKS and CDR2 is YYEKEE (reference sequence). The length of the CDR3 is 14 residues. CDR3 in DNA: TGTGCCAGCAGCTTGGAGACTGTTTCCTACGAGCAGTACTTC. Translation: CASSLETVSYEQYF.

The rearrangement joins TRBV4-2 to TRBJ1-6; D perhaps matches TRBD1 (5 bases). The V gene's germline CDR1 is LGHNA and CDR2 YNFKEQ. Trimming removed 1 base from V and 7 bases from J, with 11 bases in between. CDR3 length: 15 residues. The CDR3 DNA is TGTGCCAGCAGCCAAGGCGGGGGTATGAATTCACCCCTCCACTTT. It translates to CASSQGGGMNSPLHF.

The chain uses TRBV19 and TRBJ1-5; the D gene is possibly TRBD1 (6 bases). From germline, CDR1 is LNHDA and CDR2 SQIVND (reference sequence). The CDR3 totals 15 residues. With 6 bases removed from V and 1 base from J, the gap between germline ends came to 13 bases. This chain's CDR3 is CASRADRSSNQPQHF. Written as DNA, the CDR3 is TGTGCCAGTAGAGCAGACAGGTCCAGCAATCAGCCCCAGCATTTT.

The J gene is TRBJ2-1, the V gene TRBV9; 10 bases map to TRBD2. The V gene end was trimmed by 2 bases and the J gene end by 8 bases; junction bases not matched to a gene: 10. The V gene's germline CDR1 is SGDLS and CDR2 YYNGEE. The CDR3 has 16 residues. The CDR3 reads CASSVGTSAQGDEQFF. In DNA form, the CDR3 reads TGTGCCAGCAGCGTGGGGACTAGCGCCCAGGGTGATGAGCAGTTCTTC. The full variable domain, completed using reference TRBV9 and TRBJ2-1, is DSGVTQTPKHLITATGQRVTLRCSPRSGDLSVYWYQQSLDQGLQFLIQYYNGEERAKGNILERFSAQQFPDLHSELNLSSLELGDSALYFCASSVGTSAQGDEQFFGPGTRLTVL.

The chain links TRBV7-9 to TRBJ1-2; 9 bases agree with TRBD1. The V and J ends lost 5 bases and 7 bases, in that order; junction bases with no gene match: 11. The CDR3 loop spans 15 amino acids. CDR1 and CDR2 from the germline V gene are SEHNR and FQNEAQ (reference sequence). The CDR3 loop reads CASSLIQGAVGGYTF. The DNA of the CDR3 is TGTGCCAGCAGCCTCATACAGGGGGCGGTTGGTGGCTACACCTTC. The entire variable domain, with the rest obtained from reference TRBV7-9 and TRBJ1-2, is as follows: DTGVSQNPRHKITKRGQNVTFRCDPISEHNRLYWYRQTLGQGPEFLTYFQNEAQLEKSRLLSDRFSAERPKGSFSTLEIQRTEQGDSAMYLCASSLIQGAVGGYTFGSGTRLTVV.

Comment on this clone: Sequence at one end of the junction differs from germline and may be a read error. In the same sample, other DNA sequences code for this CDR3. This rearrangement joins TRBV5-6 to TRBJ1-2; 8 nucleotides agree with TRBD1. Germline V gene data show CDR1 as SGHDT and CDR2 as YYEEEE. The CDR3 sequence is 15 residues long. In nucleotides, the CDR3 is TGTGCCAGTAGCTTGTACAGGGGGTCTAACTATGGCTACACCTTC. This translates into CASSLYRGSNYGYTF.

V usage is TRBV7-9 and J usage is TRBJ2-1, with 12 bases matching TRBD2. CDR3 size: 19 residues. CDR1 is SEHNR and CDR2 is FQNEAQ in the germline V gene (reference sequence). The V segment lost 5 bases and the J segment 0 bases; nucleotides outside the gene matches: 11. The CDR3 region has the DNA TGTGCCAGCAGCCAACCCTCTAGCGGGGGGGCCCGCTCCTACAATGAGCAGTTCTTC. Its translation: CASSQPSSGGARSYNEQFF.